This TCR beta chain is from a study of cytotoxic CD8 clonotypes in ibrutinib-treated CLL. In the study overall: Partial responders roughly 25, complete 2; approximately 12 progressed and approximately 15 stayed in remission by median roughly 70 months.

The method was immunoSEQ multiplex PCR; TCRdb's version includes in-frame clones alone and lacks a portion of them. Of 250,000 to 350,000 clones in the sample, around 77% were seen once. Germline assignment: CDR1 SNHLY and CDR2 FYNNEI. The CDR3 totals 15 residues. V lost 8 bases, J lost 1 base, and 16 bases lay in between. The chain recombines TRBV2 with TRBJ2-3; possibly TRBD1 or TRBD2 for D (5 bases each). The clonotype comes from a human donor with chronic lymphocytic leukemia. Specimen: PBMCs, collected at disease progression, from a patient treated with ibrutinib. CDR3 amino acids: CASGRQQTGTDTQYF. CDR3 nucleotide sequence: TGTGCCAGCGGGAGACAGCAAACAGGCACAGATACGCAGTATTTT.